The 22 T cell receptor beta chains given below trace back to one sample, sequenced in a study of OX40 agonist ivuxolimab in advanced cancers. Some clones are missing from TCRdb's copy, which holds only in-frame ones; the method was immunoSEQ multiplex PCR. The sample has tens of thousands of clones, about 86% seen once. The sequencing here drew on CD4+ or CD8+ T cells sorted from blood, taken in a trial of the OX40 agonist ivuxolimab. The receptors originated from an adult with an advanced solid tumor such as melanoma, head and neck, liver or kidney cancer.

The chain couples TRBV29-1 to TRBJ2-7; TRBD2 agrees at 8 bases. This CDR3 is 12 amino acids long. With V trimmed by 8 bases and J by 5 bases, 8 bases remained unmatched. The germline V gene has CDR1 SQVTM and CDR2 ANQGSEA. The CDR3 protein is CSHTISGNEQYF. The CDR3 DNA sequence: TGCAGCCATACTATTAGCGGGAACGAGCAGTACTTC.

V and J are TRBV2 and TRBJ2-1; 12 bases fit TRBD1. Germline V gene lookup returns CDR1 SNHLY and CDR2 FYNNEI. Trimming took 6 bases from V and 7 from J; bases not matched to a gene: 7. The CDR3 covers 15 residues. This CDR3 reads CASSGGTGGRNEQFF. DNA for the CDR3: TGTGCCAGCAGCGGAGGGACAGGGGGCAGGAATGAGCAGTTCTTC.

The chain uses TRBV6-1 and TRBJ1-6, with D unclear. The V end was cut by 1 base, the J end by 5 bases, with 6 bases between. CDR1 MNHNS and CDR2 SASEGT come from the germline V gene. This CDR3 has 14 amino acids. The CDR3 loop reads CASSEVGDNSPLHF. CDR3 nucleotide sequence: TGTGCCAGCAGTGAAGTCGGGGATAATTCACCCCTCCACTTT.

This CDR3 is CASSLGTVQETQYF. In DNA, the CDR3 is TGCGCCAGCAGCCTCGGGACTGTCCAAGAGACCCAGTACTTC. The chain couples TRBV5-1 to TRBJ2-5, with D tentatively TRBD2 (6 bases). Trimming took off 4 bases at V and 1 base at J, with 11 bases between the two ends. This CDR3 is 14 amino acids long. CDR1 SGHRS and CDR2 YFSETQ come from the germline V gene.

V usage is TRBV7-8 and J usage is TRBJ2-2; no definite D call. This CDR3 has 13 residues. The V and J ends lost 4 bases and 1 base respectively, with 4 bases between them. The V gene's germline CDR1 is SGHVS and CDR2 FQNEAQ. The CDR3 protein is CASSWGNTGELFF. CDR3 DNA: TGTGCCAGCAGCTGGGGGAACACCGGGGAGCTGTTTTTT. Drawing the rest from reference TRBV7-8 and TRBJ2-2, the complete variable domain is GAGVSQSPRYKVAKRGQDVALRCDPISGHVSLFWYQQALGQGPEFLTYFQNEAQLDKSGLPSDRFFAERPEGSVSTLKIQRTQQEDSAVYLCASSWGNTGELFFGEGSRLTVL.

This chain's CDR3 is CASSVNRGNDGYTF. CDR3 in DNA: TGTGCCAGCAGTGTGAACAGGGGGAACGATGGCTACACCTTC. The chain combines TRBV6-1 with TRBJ1-2, with 8 nucleotides matching TRBD1. Trimming removed 4 bases from V and 6 bases from J; junction bases left unmatched: 7. This CDR3 is built from 14 residues. Per germline, CDR1 MNHNS and CDR2 SASEGT.

A few counts support this clone. The V gene is TRBV11-2, the J gene TRBJ1-2; D remains ambiguous. The CDR3 sequence is 15 residues long. Germline V gene sequence: CDR1 SGHAT, CDR2 FQNNGV. Trimming stripped 0 bases from V and 5 bases from J, with 13 bases between. The CDR3 spells CASSLDPSGLYGYTF. The CDR3 DNA reads as TGTGCCAGCAGCTTAGATCCGTCGGGATTGTATGGCTACACCTTC.

The V gene is TRBV6-1, the J gene TRBJ1-2, with TRBD1 as a possible D gene (6 bases). There are 14 residues in the CDR3. Per germline, CDR1 MNHNS and CDR2 SASEGT. With 4 bases removed from V and 6 bases from J, the gap between germline ends came to 15 bases. CDR3 sequence: CASSVSLGGDGYTF. CDR3 DNA sequence: TGTGCCAGCAGTGTCTCCTTAGGGGGGGATGGCTACACCTTC.

The V gene is TRBV18, the J gene TRBJ2-5; no reliable D call. CDR3 length equals 14 residues. The V and J ends lost 3 bases and 1 base respectively, with 9 bases between them. Looked up from germline, CDR1 is KGHSH and CDR2 is LQKENI. CDR3 in amino acids: CASSPRRIQETQYF. The CDR3 DNA sequence: TGTGCCAGCTCACCTAGGCGGATCCAAGAGACCCAGTACTTC.

This clone showed up just once. J is TRBJ2-1 and V is TRBV5-4, with 14 bases identical to TRBD2. CDR1 and CDR2 (germline): SGHNT, YYREEE (reference sequence). With 4 bases clipped from V and 6 bases from J, the junction kept 12 bases outside the gene matches. The CDR3 is 18 residues long. The CDR3 region has the DNA TGTGCCAGCAGCCTTAGACTAGCGGGGGGGCGGTTCGTCAATGAGCAGTTCTTC. It is translated as CASSLRLAGGRFVNEQFF.

CDR3 sequence: CASSPRTGELFF. In DNA form, the CDR3 reads TGTGCCAGCAGTCCTCGGACCGGGGAGCTGTTTTTT. This chain joins TRBV6-5 and TRBJ2-2; no clear D gene. The CDR3 sequence is 12 residues long. The ends were cut back, 5 bases at V and 5 bases at J, with 6 bases in the middle. Germline CDR1 is MNHEY and CDR2 is SVGAGI.

J is TRBJ2-5 and V is TRBV7-6; TRBD2 agrees at 8 bases. The DNA end favors TRBJ2-7, so the J call may be wrong. Per the germline V gene, CDR1 is SGHVS and CDR2 is FNYEAQ. This CDR3 is 13 amino acids long. The CDR3 reads CASSSGTSYEQYF. In DNA form, the CDR3 reads TGTGCCAGCAGCTCCGGGACTAGCTACGAGCAGTACTTC.

V gene TRBV5-5 combines with J gene TRBJ1-5; 11 nucleotides line up with TRBD1. The germline CDR1 and CDR2 sequences are SGHKS and YYEKEE (reference sequence). Germline trimming cut 1 base from V and 6 bases from J; bases unmatched to any gene: 9. The CDR3 is 17 residues long. Here the CDR3 reads CASSLRDLDRGRQPQHF. The DNA for the CDR3 is TGTGCCAGCAGCTTGAGAGACTTGGACAGGGGGCGTCAGCCCCAGCATTTT.

The chain couples TRBV7-9 to TRBJ1-4; D is unclear. In germline, CDR1 is SEHNR, CDR2 FQNEAQ (reference sequence). This CDR3 is built from 15 residues. V lost 0 bases, J lost 7 bases, and 12 bases lay in between. The CDR3: CASSLARVEGEKLFF. Written as DNA, the CDR3 is TGTGCCAGCAGCTTAGCTAGGGTTGAAGGTGAAAAACTGTTTTTT.

The rearrangement uses TRBV5-1 and TRBJ1-2; D call uncertain. The CDR3 loop spans 13 amino acids. The ends were cut back, 0 bases at V and 3 bases at J, with 6 bases in the middle. Germline CDR1 SGHRS, CDR2 YFSETQ. CDR3 amino acids: CASSLGQDYGYTF. CDR3 DNA: TGCGCCAGCAGCTTGGGCCAGGACTATGGCTACACCTTC. Variable domain in full (rest from reference TRBV5-1 and TRBJ1-2): KAGVTQTPRYLIKTRGQQVTLSCSPISGHRSVSWYQQTPGQGLQFLFEYFSETQRNKGNFPGRFSGRQFSNSRSEMNVSTLELGDSALYLCASSLGQDYGYTFGSGTRLTVV.

The CDR3 nucleotides read TGTGCCAGCAGCATAAACCGGGACTACGAGCAGTACTTC. Translating it yields CASSINRDYEQYF. This rearrangement joins TRBV11-3 to TRBJ2-7; perhaps TRBD2 as D (5 bases). The CDR3 consists of 13 residues. Trimming cost V 5 bases and J 3 bases, with 11 bases left between them. Germline CDR1 and CDR2: SGHNT and YENEEA.

To note about this clone: A read error may account for a junction end that differs from germline. The V and J genes are TRBV5-5 and TRBJ2-3; no clear D gene. CDR1 SGHKS and CDR2 YYEKEE come from the germline V gene (reference sequence). The CDR3 covers 12 residues. The chain's CDR3 is CASVSGTDTQYF. The CDR3 DNA sequence: TGTGCCAGCGTGTCAGGCACTGATACGCAGTATTTT.

The V and J genes are TRBV4-1 and TRBJ2-5; D is possibly TRBD1 (6 bases). The CDR3 covers 15 residues. Germline loops: CDR1 MGHRA, CDR2 YSYEKL. V lost 2 bases to trimming and J lost 3 bases, with 13 bases between them. The CDR3 DNA reads TGCGCCAGCAGCCAATTGCAGGGGAAGGAAGAGACCCAGTACTTC. This gives the protein CASSQLQGKEETQYF.

This clone has more than one count but fewer than ten. The gene calls are TRBV11-3 and TRBJ2-5, with TRBD2 identical over 10 bases. The CDR3 loop spans 15 amino acids. V lost 0 bases to trimming and J lost 5 bases; unmatched junction nucleotides: 3. Germline assignment: CDR1 SGHNT and CDR2 YENEEA. The CDR3 DNA reads as TGTGCCAGCAGCTTAGAAACTAGCGGGGTGGAGACCCAGTACTTC. Amino acid sequence: CASSLETSGVETQYF.

In nucleotides, the CDR3 is TGCGCCAGCAGCCAAGAAATGCGCAGGGGCGAAAAACTGTTTTTT. Its translation is CASSQEMRRGEKLFF. The chain has TRBV4-3 and TRBJ1-4; D perhaps matches TRBD1 (6 bases). V lost 0 bases and J lost 8, with 13 bases in between. The germline V gene has CDR1 LGHNA and CDR2 YSLEER. The CDR3 totals 15 residues.

This chain links TRBV9 with TRBJ2-7, with 7 nucleotides matching TRBD1. The CDR3 is 14 amino acids. Unmatched junction bases numbered 7, after V lost 4 bases and J lost 3 bases. Germline V gives CDR1 SGDLS, CDR2 YYNGEE. In nucleotides, the CDR3 is TGTGCCAGCAGCAGAGACAGGGCCGACTACGAGCAGTACTTC. Its translation is CASSRDRADYEQYF.

This chain joins TRBV27 and TRBJ2-7; perhaps TRBD2 as D (5 bases). From germline, CDR1 is MNHEY and CDR2 SMNVEV (reference sequence). Trimming removed 8 bases from V and 2 bases from J, with 7 bases in between. CDR3 length: 11 amino acids. The CDR3 loop reads CASPGTYEQYF. The CDR3 region has the DNA TGTGCCAGCCCCGGGACCTACGAGCAGTACTTC.